This T cell receptor beta chain was captured by sequencing in a study of human T cells and chemical hapten exposure. About the study: The variation in per-sample TCR yields arose mainly from small differences in pooled library volumes. Overall study findings and caveats: In the PT1 data, expanded TCR counts showed a positive correlation with patch test score.

This clonotype was observed a handful of times. The antigen remains unidentified. This CDR3 comprises 15 residues. Germline V gives CDR1 LGHNA, CDR2 YSLEER. V was trimmed by 4 bases and J by 5 bases, leaving 12 bases between them. The library tagged each cDNA molecule with unique molecular identifiers. TCRdb processed the RACE reads anew with MiXCR; each CDR3 protein has one entry. The data hold more than 250,000 distinct CDR3 sequences, with more than 6.5% observed a single time. Time point indicated: pre-sensitization, week 0. Treatment of the sample: therapeutic diphenylcyclopropenone sensitization with weekly scalp DPC.

This receptor was obtained from a woman aged 40 to 55 with alopecia areata. Some clones in this sample may be carry-over from other donors' samples. The chain links TRBV4-3 to TRBJ1-6, with D hard to call. The sample here was whole blood, taken in connection with sensitization to the hapten diphenylcyclopropenone (DPC). DNA of the CDR3: TGCGCCAGCAGCCCGGAAGGTAGTGATAATTCACCCCTCCACTTT. Translating gives CASSPEGSDNSPLHF.